Reported below is one T cell receptor (beta chain). These data are taken from a study of blood T cell repertoires in COVID-19. Sequencing used immunoSEQ multiplex PCR; TCRdb keeps in-frame clones, though not all of them. The data show about 400,000 clones, roughly 90% seen once. The CDR3 runs to 16 residues. Trimming cost V 3 bases and J 1 base, with 14 bases left between them. Looked up from germline, CDR1 is SGDLS and CDR2 is YYNGEE. The clonotype originates from a woman aged 25 to 45 who had recovered from COVID-19. This sequence joins TRBV9 and TRBJ2-1, with a weak D call TRBD2 (6 bases). The sample comprised PBMCs or T cells enriched from blood (not recorded which). CDR3 DNA: TGTGCCAGCAGCGGTACCGGGACTCCATCCTACAATGAGCAGTTCTTC. It is translated as CASSGTGTPSYNEQFF.